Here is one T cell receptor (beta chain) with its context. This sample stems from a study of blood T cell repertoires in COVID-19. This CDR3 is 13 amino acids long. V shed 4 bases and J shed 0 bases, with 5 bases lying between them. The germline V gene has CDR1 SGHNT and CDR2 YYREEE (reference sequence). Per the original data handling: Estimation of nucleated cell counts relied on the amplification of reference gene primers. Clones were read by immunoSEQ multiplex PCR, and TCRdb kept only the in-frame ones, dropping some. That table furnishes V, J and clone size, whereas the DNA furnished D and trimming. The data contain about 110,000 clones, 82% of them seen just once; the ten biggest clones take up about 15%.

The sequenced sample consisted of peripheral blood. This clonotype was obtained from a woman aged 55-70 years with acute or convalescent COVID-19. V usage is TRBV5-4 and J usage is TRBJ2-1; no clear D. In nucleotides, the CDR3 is TGTGCCAGCAGCCTGAGCTCCTACAATGAGCAGTTCTTC. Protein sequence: CASSLSSYNEQFF.